Listed below are T cell receptor beta chains from one sample, sequenced in a study of blood T cell repertoires in COVID-19. TCRdb's table, derived via immunoSEQ multiplex PCR, lists solely in-frame clones and lacks some. Among some 140,000 clones listed, around 86% were seen once. Sample: peripheral blood. The receptors were sampled from a woman aged 60-75 years with active or convalescent COVID-19. Both conserved end residues are part of each CDR3. Fields, in order: D gene, V gene, J gene, clone size, CDR3 DNA, CDR3 protein. The D gene is left open where the match is weak. Size is omitted from some rows. Given values are once, few, many or a class for expanded clones.

D: TRBD1; V: TRBV6-1; J: TRBJ1-5; size: many; DNA: TGTGCCAGCAGTGATGCAGGGGGTGAACAGCCCCAGCATTTT; CDR3: CASSDAGGEQPQHF
D: TRBD2; V: TRBV6-5; J: TRBJ2-5; size: -; DNA: TGTGCCAGCAGCGGACTAGCGGGACAAGAGACCCAGTACTTC; CDR3: CASSGLAGQETQYF
D: -; V: TRBV9; J: TRBJ2-3; size: -; DNA: TGTGCCAGCAGCGCCCTACCAACCCGGGGACACACAGATACGCAGTATTTT; CDR3: CASSALPTRGHTDTQYF
D: -; V: TRBV7-8; J: TRBJ2-3; size: few; DNA: TGTGCCAGCAGCTTAGTGACGGGGAGTAGCACAGATACGCAGTATTTT; CDR3: CASSLVTGSSTDTQYF
D: -; V: TRBV12-5; J: TRBJ2-4; size: few; DNA: TGTGCTAGTGGTTTGGTAGTAAGACTAGCCAAAAACATTCAGTACTTC; CDR3: CASGLVVRLAKNIQYF
D: -; V: TRBV11-2; J: TRBJ1-3; size: -; DNA: TGTGCCAGCAGCAACGACCCCCGGGGGGCGAGCTCTGGAAACACCATATATTTT; CDR3: CASSNDPRGASSGNTIYF
D: -; V: TRBV7-9; J: TRBJ2-7; size: few; DNA: TGTGCCAGCAGCTTAGCGGTGGGACACCCGGCTAGCGAGCAGTACTTC; CDR3: CASSLAVGHPASEQYF
D: -; V: TRBV27; J: TRBJ2-3; size: once; DNA: TGTGCCAGCACAAATCGGGTAAATACGCAGTATTTT; CDR3: CASTNRVNTQYF
D: -; V: TRBV9; J: TRBJ1-3; size: once; DNA: TGTGCCAGCAGCCCAGCGACAGGCGCTTTAGGAGGAAACACCATATATTTT; CDR3: CASSPATGALGGNTIYF
D: -; V: TRBV11-2; J: TRBJ2-2; size: few; DNA: TGTGCCAGCAGTTCTGGACAGTTTCCGGGGGAGCTGTTTTTT; CDR3: CASSSGQFPGELFF
D: TRBD1; V: TRBV6-2/TRBV6-3; J: TRBJ2-5; size: -; DNA: TGTGCCAGCAGTTTCGTCCGGGACAGGGTTGGTGAGACCCAGTACTTC; CDR3: CASSFVRDRVGETQYF
D: -; V: TRBV7-9; J: TRBJ1-1; size: once; DNA: TGTGCCAGCAGCCTACTCACGGGTAGCACTGAAGCTTTCTTT; CDR3: CASSLLTGSTEAFF
D: -; V: TRBV19; J: TRBJ1-5; size: -; DNA: TGTGCCAGTAGTGACAGGTCGGATCAGCCCCAGCATTTT; CDR3: CASSDRSDQPQHF
D: TRBD1; V: TRBV9; J: TRBJ1-6; size: -; DNA: TGTGCCAGCACCTCGACAGGGGTTAATTCACCCCTCCACTTT; CDR3: CASTSTGVNSPLHF
D: TRBD1; V: TRBV6-5; J: TRBJ2-5; size: once; DNA: TGTGCCAGCAGTCGACAGGGATTGGAGACCCAGTACTTC; CDR3: CASSRQGLETQYF